The clone carrying this TCR beta chain was observed a single time. What it recognizes is unknown. The V and J ends lost 0 bases and 4 bases, in that order; junction bases with no gene match: 7. CDR1 and CDR2 from the germline V gene are SGHDT and YYEEEE. This CDR3 spans 16 amino acids. Data came from immunoSEQ multiplex PCR; TCRdb stores just in-frame clones and leaves some out. Of 75,000 to 95,000 clones listed, roughly nine tenths are singletons. This sample is part of a study of OX40 agonist ivuxolimab in advanced cancers. Study context: The treatment was a fully human IgG2 OX40 agonist, ivuxolimab. Males comprised around 78% of the group, whose mean age was roughly 60 years (range roughly 20 to 85).

General observations from the study: Low levels of normalized T-cell clonal expansion also appeared in some nonresponders.

The timepoints at which blood was sampled were baseline, cycle 4 day 1, and cycle 7 day 1. The input for sequencing was CD4+ or CD8+ T cells sorted from blood, taken in a trial of the OX40 agonist ivuxolimab. The rearrangement links TRBV5-6 to TRBJ2-1; 7 nucleotides line up with TRBD1. This clonotype originated in an adult with an advanced solid tumor such as melanoma, head and neck, liver or kidney cancer. The CDR3 coding sequence is TGTGCCAGCAGCTTGGAGGCAGGGGGAAAATACAATGAGCAGTTCTTC. It specifies CASSLEAGGKYNEQFF. Full variable domain (outside the CDR3, taken from reference TRBV5-6 and TRBJ2-1): DAGVTQSPTHLIKTRGQQVTLRCSPKSGHDTVSWYQQALGQGPQFIFQYYEEEERQRGNFPDRFSGHQFPNYSSELNVNALLLGDSALYLCASSLEAGGKYNEQFFGPGTRLTVL.